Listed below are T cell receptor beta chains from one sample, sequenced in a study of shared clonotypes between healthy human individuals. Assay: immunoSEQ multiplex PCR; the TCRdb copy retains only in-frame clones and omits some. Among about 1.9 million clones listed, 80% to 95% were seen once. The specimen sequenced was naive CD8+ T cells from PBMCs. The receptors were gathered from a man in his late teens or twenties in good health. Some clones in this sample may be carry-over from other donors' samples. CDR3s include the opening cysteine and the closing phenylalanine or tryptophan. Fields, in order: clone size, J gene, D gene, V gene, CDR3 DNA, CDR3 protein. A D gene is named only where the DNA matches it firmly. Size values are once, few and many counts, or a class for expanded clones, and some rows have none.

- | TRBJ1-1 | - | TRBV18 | TGTGCCAGCTCACCGTCCGGGACCGAGAACACTGAAGCTTTCTTT | CASSPSGTENTEAFF
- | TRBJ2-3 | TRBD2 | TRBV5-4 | TGTGCCAGCAGCTTGGTGGCTAGCGGGGACCAGGGGGATACGCAGTATTTT | CASSLVASGDQGDTQYF
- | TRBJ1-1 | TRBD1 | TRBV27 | TGTGCCAGCAGTCCTCGACAGGGGATGAACACTGAAGCTTTCTTT | CASSPRQGMNTEAFF
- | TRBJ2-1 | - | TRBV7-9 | TGTGCCAGCAGCTTAGTGGGGGGAGCCGCTGGGAATGAGCAGTTCTTC | CASSLVGGAAGNEQFF
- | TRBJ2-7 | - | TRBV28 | TGTGCCAGCAGTTTCGTCCACGAGCAGTACTTC | CASSFVHEQYF
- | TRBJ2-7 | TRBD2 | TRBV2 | TGTGCCAGCAGGGGGACTAAAACCTACGAGCAGTACTTC | CASRGTKTYEQYF
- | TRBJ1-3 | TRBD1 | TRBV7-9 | TGTGCCAGCAGCCACTCAGGGGGCGCGGAGGGAAACACCATATATTTT | CASSHSGGAEGNTIYF
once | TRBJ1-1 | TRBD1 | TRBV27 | TGTGCCAGCAGTTTACGGCAGGGGGCGGGGACTGAAGCTTTCTTT | CASSLRQGAGTEAFF
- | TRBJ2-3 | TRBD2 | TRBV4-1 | TGCGCCAGCAGCCAAGGCGGCGGGAGAGACGCAGATACGCAGTATTTT | CASSQGGGRDADTQYF
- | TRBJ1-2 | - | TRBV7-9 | TGTGCCAGCAGCCCCCCCCTAGGGTTTAACTATGGCTACACCTTC | CASSPPLGFNYGYTF
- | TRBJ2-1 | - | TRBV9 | TGTGCCAGCAGCGAGGCGGACTACAATGAGCAGTTCTTC | CASSEADYNEQFF
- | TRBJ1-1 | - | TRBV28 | TGTGCCAGCAGTTTACGGACAGCCCCTGAAGCTTTCTTT | CASSLRTAPEAFF
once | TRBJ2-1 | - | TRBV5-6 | TGTGCCAGCAGCACCCCCCGGGTTAAGCCCGATGAGCAGTTCTTC | CASSTPRVKPDEQFF
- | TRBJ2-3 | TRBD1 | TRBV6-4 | TGTGCCAGCAGTCCCGGGACAGGGTATAGCACAGATACGCAGTATTTT | CASSPGTGYSTDTQYF
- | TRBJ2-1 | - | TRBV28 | TGTGCCAGCGTCCTTAGGGGTGGCAATGAGCAGTTCTTC | CASVLRGGNEQFF
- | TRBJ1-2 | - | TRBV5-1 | TGCGCCAGCACCATTGGCCATCGGGATGGCTACACCTTC | CASTIGHRDGYTF
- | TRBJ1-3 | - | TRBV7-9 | TGTGCTAGCAGCTTAGAACTTACTGGAAACACCATATATTTT | CASSLELTGNTIYF
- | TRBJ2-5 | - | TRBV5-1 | TGCGCCAGCAGCTTCGAGCGGAGAGCCCAAGAGACCCAGTACTTC | CASSFERRAQETQYF
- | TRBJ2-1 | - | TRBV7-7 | TGTGCCAGCAGCTTAGGACAAAGAAACAATGAGCAGTTCTTC | CASSLGQRNNEQFF
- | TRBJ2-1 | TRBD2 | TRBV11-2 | TGTGCCAGCAGCGAGCCGGGACTAGTCAACGATGAGCAGTTCTTC | CASSEPGLVNDEQFF
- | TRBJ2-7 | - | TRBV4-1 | TGCGCCAGCAGCCAAGTGTTAGGATTAACCTACGAGCAGTACTTC | CASSQVLGLTYEQYF
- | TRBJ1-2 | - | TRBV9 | TGTGCCAGCAGCCCCCGGGCCCTGGGTCCCGGCTATGGCTACACCTTC | CASSPRALGPGYGYTF
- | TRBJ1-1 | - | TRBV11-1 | TGTGCCAGCAGCTCGGGCAGGGGCGGTTCTGAAGCTTTCTTT | CASSSGRGGSEAFF
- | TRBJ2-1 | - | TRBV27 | TGTGCCAGCAGTACGGAGGGGTTTGAGCAGTTCTTC | CASSTEGFEQFF
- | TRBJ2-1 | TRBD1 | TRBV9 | TGTGCCAGCAGCATGGGGACAGGGAATTACAATGAGCAGTTCTTC | CASSMGTGNYNEQFF
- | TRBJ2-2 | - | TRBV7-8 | TGTGCCAGCAGCTTAGAGGGTTATGGCAGGGAGGACACCGGGGAGCTGTTTTTT | CASSLEGYGREDTGELFF
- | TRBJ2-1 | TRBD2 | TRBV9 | TGTGCCAGCAGCGTAGGCCTAGCGGGAGGGGGTGAGCAGTTCTTC | CASSVGLAGGGEQFF
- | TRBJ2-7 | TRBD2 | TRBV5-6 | TGTGCCAGCAGCTTGGCCCCGGGGGGGTGGCAGTACGAGCAGTACTTC | CASSLAPGGWQYEQYF